The present T cell receptor (beta chain) was sequenced within a study of cytomegalovirus exposure and HLA in healthy donors. Study summary: As an earlier analysis found, some 180 million T cells yielded about 120 million unique TCR beta sequences.

The CDR3 runs 13 residues. CDR1 is MRHNA, CDR2 SNTAGT, per germline. The germline V and J ends were trimmed by 6 bases and 12 bases, with 15 bases remaining between them. The study, taken as a whole, reports: It was approximately 170 TCR beta chains that were listed as cytomegalovirus-associated. Many donors carried some public TCRs, although rarity characterized most TCR sequences.

This clone was observed a few times. Antigen unknown. 60 Vbeta and 13 Jbeta primers were used in PCR. The table came from immunoSEQ multiplex PCR; TCRdb's copy has only in-frame clones and leaves some out. The table lists roughly 200,000 clones, about 9% of them singletons. The sequence was obtained from a woman in her 30s in good health and CMV-seropositive. Material: PBMCs. The chain carries TRBV6-4 and TRBJ2-6, with D tentatively TRBD1 (5 bases). CDR3 DNA sequence: TGTGCCAGCAGCAGTACAGGTGGTGGCGTCCTGACTTTC. Translated, it gives CASSSTGGGVLTF.